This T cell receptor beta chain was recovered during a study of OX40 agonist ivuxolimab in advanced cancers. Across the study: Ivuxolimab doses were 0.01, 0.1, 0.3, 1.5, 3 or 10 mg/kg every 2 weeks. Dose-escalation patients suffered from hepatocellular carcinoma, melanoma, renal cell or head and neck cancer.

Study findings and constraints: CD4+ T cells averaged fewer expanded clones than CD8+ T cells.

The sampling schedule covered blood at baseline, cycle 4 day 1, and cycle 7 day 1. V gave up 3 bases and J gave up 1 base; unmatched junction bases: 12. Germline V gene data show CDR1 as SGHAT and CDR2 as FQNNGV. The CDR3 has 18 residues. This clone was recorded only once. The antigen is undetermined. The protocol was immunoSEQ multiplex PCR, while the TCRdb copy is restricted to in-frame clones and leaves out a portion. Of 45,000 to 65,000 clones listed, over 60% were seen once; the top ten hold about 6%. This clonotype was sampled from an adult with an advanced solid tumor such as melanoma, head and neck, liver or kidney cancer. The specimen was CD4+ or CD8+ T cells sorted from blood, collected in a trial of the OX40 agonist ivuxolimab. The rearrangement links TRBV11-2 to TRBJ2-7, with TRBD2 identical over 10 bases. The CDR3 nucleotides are TGTGCCAGCAGCTTCCAGTTCTCTAGCGGGAGTTCTTCCTACGAGCAGTACTTC. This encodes CASSFQFSSGSSSYEQYF.